A single sample is the source of the 20 T cell receptor beta chains below, sequenced in a study of blood T cell repertoires in COVID-19. Some clones are missing from TCRdb's copy, which holds only in-frame ones; the method was immunoSEQ multiplex PCR. The table shows about 76,000 clones, with 70% to 90% occurring only once. Input material: peripheral blood. The receptors were gathered from a human donor in a cohort sampled during active COVID-19.

The rearrangement links TRBV18 to TRBJ2-1, with D possibly being TRBD2 (5 bases). This CDR3 has 14 amino acids. The germline V and J ends were trimmed by 4 bases and 4 bases, with 11 bases remaining between them. Per germline, CDR1 KGHSH and CDR2 LQKENI. The CDR3 here is CASSRADFYNEQFF. Written as DNA, the CDR3 is TGTGCCAGCTCACGAGCGGACTTTTACAATGAGCAGTTCTTC.

This chain connects TRBV28 to TRBJ2-1; 7 bases agree with TRBD1. The CDR3 extends over 14 amino acids. The trim removed 3 bases at V and 5 bases at J, leaving 4 bases unmatched. The V gene's germline CDR1 is MDHEN and CDR2 SYDVKM. The CDR3: CASSLSTGNNEQFF. As DNA, the CDR3 is TGTGCCAGCAGTTTGTCGACAGGGAACAATGAGCAGTTCTTC.

The chain recombines TRBV27 with TRBJ1-6; TRBD1 aligns across 8 bases. The CDR3 has 17 residues. CDR1 is MNHEY, CDR2 SMNVEV, per germline (reference sequence). V lost 6 bases to trimming and J lost 0 bases; unmatched junction nucleotides: 7. CDR3 nucleotides: TGTGCCAGCAGACTCGACAGGGGTATCTCCTATAATTCACCCCTCCACTTT. Residues: CASRLDRGISYNSPLHF.

This chain links TRBV9 with TRBJ1-6, with D uncertain. Looked up from germline, CDR1 is SGDLS and CDR2 is YYNGEE. The ends were cut back, 0 bases at V and 5 bases at J, with 6 bases in the middle. This CDR3 region has 14 residues. Here the CDR3 DNA reads TGTGCCAGCAGCGTAGGAGGAAATAATTCACCCCTCCACTTT. This translates into CASSVGGNNSPLHF.

J is TRBJ2-3 and V is TRBV7-2; 13 bases are a match to TRBD2. Germline CDR1 SGHTA, CDR2 FQGNSA. CDR3 length: 19 residues. V was clipped by 5 bases and J by 2 bases; unmatched bases: 13. The CDR3 reads CASSPLLAGGLRPTDTQYF. CDR3 coding DNA: TGTGCCAGCAGCCCCTTACTAGCGGGGGGGCTTCGGCCCACAGATACGCAGTATTTT. Supplemented by reference TRBV7-2 and TRBJ2-3, the full variable domain reads GAGVSQSPSNKVTEKGKDVELRCDPISGHTALYWYRQSLGQGLEFLIYFQGNSAPDKSGLPSDRFSAERTGGSVSTLTIQRTQQEDSAVYLCASSPLLAGGLRPTDTQYFGPGTRLTVL.

V and J are TRBV28 and TRBJ2-3; D is perhaps TRBD2 (5 bases). CDR1 is MDHEN, CDR2 SYDVKM, per germline. The CDR3 is 13 residues long. V dropped 3 bases and J dropped 6 bases, with 10 bases sitting between them. The CDR3 DNA reads TGTGCCAGCAGTTTGGCATGGAGGGATACGCAGTATTTT. Protein sequence: CASSLAWRDTQYF.

This rearrangement joins TRBV28 to TRBJ2-1; 7 bases map to TRBD2. The germline CDR1 and CDR2 sequences are MDHEN and SYDVKM. The CDR3 is made up of 16 amino acids. V trimming: 5 bases; J trimming: 2 bases; junction bases outside the gene matches: 9. CDR3 sequence reads: CASSVGASGPYNEQFF. For the CDR3, the DNA is TGTGCCAGCAGTGTTGGGGCTAGCGGTCCCTACAATGAGCAGTTCTTC.

This sequence joins TRBV29-1 and TRBJ1-4; TRBD1 matches 7 bases. The CDR3 is 14 amino acids. The germline V gene encodes CDR1 SQVTM and CDR2 ANQGSEA. V was pared by 4 bases and J by 2 bases, with 4 bases of the junction left unmatched. The CDR3 protein is CSVATGVTNEKLFF. The CDR3 nucleotides read TGCAGCGTTGCTACAGGGGTTACTAATGAAAAACTGTTTTTT.

This chain connects TRBV12-5 to TRBJ2-1; D might be TRBD1 (5 bases). V lost 6 bases to trimming and J lost 9 bases, with 9 bases between them. The CDR3 runs 11 residues. Germline CDR1 and CDR2: LGHNT and FRNRAP. For the CDR3, the DNA is TGTGCTAGTGGCATGCAGGGTGAGCAGTTCTTC. As protein: CASGMQGEQFF. The full variable domain, completed using reference TRBV12-5 and TRBJ2-1, is DARVTQTPRHKVTEMGQEVTMRCQPILGHNTVFWYRQTMMQGLELLAYFRNRAPLDDSGMPKDRFSAEMPDATLATLKIQPSEPRDSAVYFCASGMQGEQFFGPGTRLTVL.

The chain uses TRBV27 and TRBJ2-7; TRBD1 matches 7 bases. Germline V gene sequence: CDR1 MNHEY, CDR2 SMNVEV (reference sequence). The CDR3 contains 14 residues. Germline trimming cut 3 bases from V and 4 bases from J; bases unmatched to any gene: 6. The CDR3 sequence is CASSFRGGGYEQYF. CDR3 DNA sequence: TGTGCCAGCAGTTTCCGAGGGGGCGGGTACGAGCAGTACTTC.

The gene calls are TRBV5-1 and TRBJ2-1, with 9 positions matching TRBD2. V lost 4 bases to trimming and J lost 6 bases; unmatched junction nucleotides: 5. The CDR3 contains 14 residues. Germline CDR1 reads SGHRS; CDR2 reads YFSETQ. CDR3 sequence reads: CASSRSGGTNEQFF. Here the CDR3 DNA reads TGCGCCAGCAGCCGAAGCGGGGGGACCAATGAGCAGTTCTTC.

CDR3 coding DNA: TGTGCCAGCAGCCAAGATACAGGGGGGAATGAGCAGTTCTTC. Its protein product is CASSQDTGGNEQFF. The chain joins TRBV4-2 to TRBJ2-1, with 8 bases fitting TRBD1. J gave up 7 bases and V 0 bases, and 2 bases lay outside the gene matches. Germline CDR1 is LGHNA and CDR2 is YNFKEQ. The CDR3 loop spans 14 amino acids.

This clone was seen only a few times. This rearrangement joins TRBV7-9 to TRBJ2-7; 8 bases agree with TRBD2. The CDR3 contains 14 residues. Trimming took 5 bases from V and 7 from J; bases not matched to a gene: 10. In germline, CDR1 is SEHNR, CDR2 FQNEAQ (reference sequence). The CDR3 DNA sequence: TGTGCCAGCAGCCCCCGGGGGGGCAGGGAAGAGCAGTACTTC. Its protein is CASSPRGGREEQYF.

Of note for this clone: This same CDR3 is encoded by further DNA sequences in the sample. The rearrangement links TRBV15 to TRBJ2-7, with TRBD1 identical over 11 bases. V lost 4 bases, J lost 2 bases, and 4 bases stayed unmatched. Germline CDR1 and CDR2: LNHNV and YYDKDF (reference sequence). The CDR3 is 15 residues long. The CDR3 DNA reads TGTGCCACCAGCACCCGGGACAGGGGGACCTACGAGCAGTACTTC. This encodes CATSTRDRGTYEQYF.

The J gene is TRBJ1-6, the V gene TRBV5-5, with a weak D call TRBD1 (5 bases). The CDR3 is 16 amino acids. Trimming cost V 0 bases and J 7 bases, with 14 bases left between them. Germline V gene data show CDR1 as SGHKS and CDR2 as YYEKEE (reference sequence). The DNA for the CDR3 is TGTGCCAGCAGCTTGGCAGGGTTGATGGGGAATTCACCCCTCCACTTT. Encoded protein: CASSLAGLMGNSPLHF. Full variable domain (missing parts from reference TRBV5-5 and TRBJ1-6): DAGVTQSPTHLIKTRGQQVTLRCSPISGHKSVSWYQQVLGQGPQFIFQYYEKEERGRGNFPDRFSARQFPNYSSELNVNALLLGDSALYLCASSLAGLMGNSPLHFGNGTRLTVT.

The chain joins TRBV5-4 to TRBJ2-1; 9 nucleotides line up with TRBD1. CDR1 is SGHNT, CDR2 YYREEE, per germline (reference sequence). There are 13 residues in the CDR3. Trimming at V came to 4 bases and at J to 9 bases, leaving 5 bases not matched to a gene. CDR3 sequence reads: CASSRDRVTEQFF. In nucleotides, the CDR3 is TGTGCCAGCAGCCGGGACAGGGTGACTGAGCAGTTCTTC.

This chain joins TRBV30 and TRBJ1-2; D possibly corresponds to TRBD1 (6 bases). The CDR3 is made up of 16 amino acids. CDR1 GTSNPN and CDR2 SVGIG come from the germline V gene (reference sequence). V was clipped by 2 bases and J by 8 bases, with 24 bases between them. In DNA, the CDR3 is TGTGCCTGGAGTTTGAGAATAAGCGTGGGGGCTCGCGGCTACACCTTC. Translated, it gives CAWSLRISVGARGYTF.

The V call is TRBV29-1, the J call TRBJ1-1; 11 nucleotides line up with TRBD1. The CDR3 is 18 amino acids. J was trimmed by 0 bases and V by 6 bases; bases with no gene match: 15. Germline CDR1 SQVTM, CDR2 ANQGSEA. This chain's CDR3 is CSVAGTGGGYMMNTEAFF. DNA of the CDR3: TGCAGCGTCGCCGGGACAGGGGGAGGTTATATGATGAACACTGAAGCTTTCTTT.

This clone was observed once. The gene calls are TRBV27 and TRBJ1-6; D unresolved. With 9 bases removed from V and 10 bases from J, the gap between germline ends came to 13 bases. CDR1 and CDR2 (germline): MNHEY, SMNVEV (reference sequence). CDR3 length: 12 amino acids. CDR3 nucleotides: TGTGCCAGTGCCCGGGGTAGGTCACCCCTCCACTTT. Translating gives CASARGRSPLHF.

The rearrangement joins TRBV5-6 to TRBJ1-4; D uncertain. Germline-derived CDR1 and CDR2 are SGHDT and YYEEEE. The V gene lost 1 base and the J gene lost 4 bases, with 8 bases spanning the gap. The CDR3 covers 14 residues. The CDR3 bases are TGTGCCAGCAGCTTGAACAGAGTTAATGAAAAACTGTTTTTT. Its translation is CASSLNRVNEKLFF.